This T cell receptor (beta chain) was captured in a study of cytomegalovirus exposure and HLA in healthy donors. 13 Jbeta primers and 60 Vbeta primers were used for the PCR. Repertoires were generated with immunoSEQ multiplex PCR, while TCRdb's copy carries only in-frame clones and drops some. The sample consists of about 130,000 clones, 75% to 85% of them appearing once. Points on this clone: The antigen is undetermined.

Study observations and caveats: In a later analysis, TCR beta V- and J-gene trimming showed a link to a missense DCLRE1C variant. About 87% or about 30% of the time was how often most TCR beta V segments were productive, according to an earlier analysis. The authors excluded some V segments, including TRBV6-2 and TRBV6-3, as indistinguishable.

Germline assignment: CDR1 SGHDN and CDR2 FVKESK. The CDR3 runs to 12 residues. V was trimmed by 4 bases and J by 2 bases, leaving 6 bases between them. The TCR comes from a male donor in good health and CMV-seronegative. The sample taken for sequencing was PBMCs. The chain joins TRBV14 to TRBJ2-7; D is unclear. The CDR3 DNA sequence: TGTGCCAGCAGCCGACGGGCCTACGAGCAGTACTTC. Encoded protein: CASSRRAYEQYF.